The 2 T cell receptor beta chains presented below share a single source sample, sequenced in a study of control samples from healthy donors and cancer patients. Sequenced by immunoSEQ multiplex PCR; TCRdb stores in-frame clones only, minus some. The sample has approximately 160,000 clones; roughly 92% are singletons. Sequencing was done on a sample of blood. The source is a woman aged 18-35 years in good health.

This clone was recorded once. The genes are TRBV7-9 and TRBJ1-4; D call uncertain. The length of the CDR3 is 11 residues. Trimming took 3 bases from V and 7 from J, leaving 3 bases between them. From germline, CDR1 is SEHNR and CDR2 FQNEAQ (reference sequence). The CDR3 protein is CASSFAEKLFF. The CDR3, as DNA: TGTGCCAGCAGCTTTGCTGAAAAACTGTTTTTT.

The chain couples TRBV14 to TRBJ2-5, with D perhaps TRBD2 (5 bases). The CDR3 is made up of 16 amino acids. The V end lost 2 bases, the J end lost 0 bases, and 13 bases lay between the germline ends. Per germline, CDR1 SGHDN and CDR2 FVKESK. The CDR3 DNA reads as TGTGCCAGCAGCCAAACGACGGGAAAGTACCAAGAGACCCAGTACTTC. Protein product: CASSQTTGKYQETQYF.